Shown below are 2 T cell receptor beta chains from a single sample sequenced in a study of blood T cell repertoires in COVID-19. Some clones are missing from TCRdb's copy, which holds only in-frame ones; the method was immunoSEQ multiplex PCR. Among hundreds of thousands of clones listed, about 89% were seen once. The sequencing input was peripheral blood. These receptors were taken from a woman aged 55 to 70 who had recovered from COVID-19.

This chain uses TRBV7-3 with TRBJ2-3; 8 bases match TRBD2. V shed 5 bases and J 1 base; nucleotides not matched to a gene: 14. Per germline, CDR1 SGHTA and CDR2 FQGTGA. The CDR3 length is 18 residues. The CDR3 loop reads CASSPPGGGIGGTDTQYF. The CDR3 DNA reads TGTGCCAGCAGCCCCCCCGGCGGGGGGATAGGGGGCACAGATACGCAGTATTTT.

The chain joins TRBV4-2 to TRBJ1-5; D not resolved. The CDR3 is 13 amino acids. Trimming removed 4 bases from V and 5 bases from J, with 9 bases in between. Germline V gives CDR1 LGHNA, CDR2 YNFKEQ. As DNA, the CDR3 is TGTGCCAGCAGCCCAGGCGGGGATCAGCCCCAGCATTTT. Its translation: CASSPGGDQPQHF.